The 30 T cell receptor beta chains given below trace back to one sample, sequenced in a study of PD-L1 blockade in urothelial cancer. Sequencing used immunoSEQ multiplex PCR; TCRdb keeps in-frame clones, though not all of them. The table shows 50,000 to 70,000 clones, with about 81% occurring only once. This sample's time point: pretreatment peripheral blood. The sample consisted of PBMCs, taken around atezolizumab (anti-PD-L1) treatment. The origin of the receptors is a man between 65 and 85 years old with urothelial cancer.

This rearrangement joins TRBV19 to TRBJ2-1, with a weak D call TRBD1 (7 bases). Trimming cost V 1 base and J 7 bases, with 14 bases left between them. This CDR3 spans 15 amino acids. Germline CDR1 is LNHDA and CDR2 is SQIVND (reference sequence). The chain's CDR3 is CASSIGAGGGNEQFF. The CDR3 bases are TGTGCCAGTAGTATAGGGGCAGGGGGAGGAAATGAGCAGTTCTTC.

This chain joins TRBV19 and TRBJ1-5; D unclear. The CDR3 consists of 14 residues. From germline, CDR1 is LNHDA and CDR2 SQIVND (reference sequence). V was cut by 1 base and J by 1 base, with 5 bases left in between. CDR3 region: CASSIGQSNQPQHF. The CDR3 coding sequence is TGTGCCAGTAGTATAGGGCAGAGCAATCAGCCCCAGCATTTT. Using reference TRBV19 and TRBJ1-5 for the parts outside the CDR3, the full variable domain is DGGITQSPKYLFRKEGQNVTLSCEQNLNHDAMYWYRQDPGQGLRLIYYSQIVNDFQKGDIAEGYSVSREKKESFPLTVTSAQKNPTAFYLCASSIGQSNQPQHFGDGTRLSIL.

The chain carries TRBV6-1 and TRBJ2-1; no clear D. Germline V lookup: CDR1 MNHNS, CDR2 SASEGT. CDR3 length: 12 amino acids. Trimming pared 0 bases from V and 8 bases from J, leaving 5 bases between. The CDR3: CASSEAKHEQFF. CDR3 DNA sequence: TGTGCCAGCAGTGAAGCGAAGCATGAGCAGTTCTTC.

This chain uses TRBV9 with TRBJ2-1; 7 nucleotides align to TRBD2. V was clipped by 0 bases and J by 1 base; unmatched bases: 4. The CDR3 has 16 residues. Germline V gene sequence: CDR1 SGDLS, CDR2 YYNGEE. CDR3 loop: CASSVVAGASYNEQFF. In DNA, the CDR3 is TGTGCCAGCAGCGTAGTGGCGGGAGCGTCCTACAATGAGCAGTTCTTC.

This clone occurred a few times. V is TRBV11-2 and J is TRBJ2-7; TRBD1 matches at 10 bases. V lost 2 bases to trimming and J lost 5 bases; unmatched junction nucleotides: 9. From germline, CDR1 is SGHAT and CDR2 FQNNGV. The CDR3 totals 16 residues. CDR3 region: CASSLRGTGVLHEQYF. CDR3 DNA: TGTGCCAGCAGCTTAAGGGGGACAGGGGTTCTCCACGAGCAGTACTTC.

This sequence joins TRBV7-6 and TRBJ2-7; TRBD1 matches at 10 bases. Germline V gene sequence: CDR1 SGHVS, CDR2 FNYEAQ. The CDR3 consists of 16 residues. Trimming removed 4 bases from V and 0 bases from J; junction bases left unmatched: 6. The CDR3 loop is CASSSGQGGASYEQYF. The CDR3 DNA reads as TGTGCCAGCAGCTCAGGACAGGGGGGCGCCTCCTACGAGCAGTACTTC.

In DNA, the CDR3 is TGTGCCAGCAATCCAACTAGCGGGGGCCACAATGAGCAGTTCTTC. Translation: CASNPTSGGHNEQFF. The genes are TRBV6-6 and TRBJ2-1; TRBD2 agrees at 11 bases. Germline CDR1 is MNHNY and CDR2 is SVGAGI (reference sequence). The CDR3 has 15 residues. V dropped 7 bases and J dropped 5; count of bases not matched to a gene: 7.

This clone was observed a few times. The chain joins TRBV6-6 to TRBJ1-2; TRBD1 matches 8 bases. The CDR3 loop spans 12 amino acids. CDR1 MNHNY and CDR2 SVGAGI come from the germline V gene (reference sequence). With 7 bases clipped from V and 6 bases from J, the junction kept 4 bases outside the gene matches. DNA of the CDR3: TGTGCCAGCACGCAGGGGGCGAATGGCTACACCTTC. Amino acid sequence: CASTQGANGYTF.

The chain joins TRBV27 to TRBJ2-7; tentative D call: TRBD2 (5 bases). The germline V gene encodes CDR1 MNHEY and CDR2 SMNVEV (reference sequence). The CDR3 extends over 14 amino acids. The ends were cut back, 6 bases at V and 3 bases at J, with 15 bases in the middle. The CDR3 spells CASRPDKRDYEQYF. In DNA, the CDR3 is TGTGCCAGCAGGCCGGATAAGAGGGACTACGAGCAGTACTTC.

This clone was observed a handful of times. The chain combines TRBV6-5 with TRBJ2-7, with D possibly being TRBD2 (5 bases). Deletions cut 6 bases from V and 4 bases from J, with 19 bases between. This CDR3 spans 15 amino acids. Germline CDR1 MNHEY, CDR2 SVGAGI. CDR3 amino acids: CASREIEDSPYEQYF. Here the CDR3 DNA reads TGTGCCAGCAGAGAAATCGAGGACTCCCCGTACGAGCAGTACTTC.

This clone was seen only a few times. The chain combines TRBV27 with TRBJ2-7; D is uncertain. CDR1 is MNHEY, CDR2 SMNVEV, per germline (reference sequence). V was shortened by 5 bases and J by 5 bases, with 19 bases between the two germline ends. The CDR3 has 15 amino acids. CDR3: CASSPRPSGWHEQYF. As DNA, the CDR3 is TGTGCCAGCAGTCCACGTCCGTCAGGATGGCACGAGCAGTACTTC.

This chain connects TRBV5-4 to TRBJ2-7, with 10 bases fitting TRBD2. The V gene end was trimmed by 4 bases and the J gene end by 3 bases; junction bases not matched to a gene: 4. CDR1 SGHNT and CDR2 YYREEE come from the germline V gene (reference sequence). This CDR3 has 14 residues. In DNA, the CDR3 is TGTGCCAGCAGCCTGGGACTAGCGTACTACGAGCAGTACTTC. Amino acid sequence: CASSLGLAYYEQYF.

V is TRBV28 and J is TRBJ1-2, with TRBD1 as a possible D gene (5 bases). V was clipped by 7 bases and J by 2 bases, with 8 bases between them. Germline V gives CDR1 MDHEN, CDR2 SYDVKM. This CDR3 contains 12 residues. CDR3 DNA: TGTGCCAGCATGGGGCAGAACTATGGCTACACCTTC. It translates to CASMGQNYGYTF.

The CDR3 bases are TGTGCCAGCAGCTTGTGGAGCCTAGAAGACGAGCAGTACTTC. Protein product: CASSLWSLEDEQYF. The chain employs TRBV5-4 and TRBJ2-7; D not certain. The CDR3 has 14 amino acids. Deletions cut 1 base from V and 5 bases from J, with 13 bases between. The germline gives CDR1 SGHNT, CDR2 YYREEE (reference sequence).

The chain couples TRBV9 to TRBJ1-1; TRBD1 matches at 9 bases. The CDR3 is 13 amino acids. The germline CDR1 and CDR2 sequences are SGDLS and YYNGEE. Unmatched junction bases numbered 5, after V lost 4 bases and J lost 7 bases. CDR3 protein: CASSSRDRDEAFF. The CDR3, as DNA: TGTGCCAGCAGCTCCCGGGACAGGGATGAAGCTTTCTTT.

The chain combines TRBV7-2 with TRBJ2-1; 12 bases line up with TRBD2. The CDR3 loop spans 16 amino acids. Germline V gives CDR1 SGHTA, CDR2 FQGNSA. After removal of 5 bases from V and 7 bases from J, the junction contained 9 bases not matched to a gene. Here the CDR3 reads CASSPLLAGGMNEQFF. CDR3 nucleotide sequence: TGTGCCAGCAGCCCCCTACTAGCGGGAGGAATGAATGAGCAGTTCTTC.

V is TRBV19 and J is TRBJ1-1, with D possibly being TRBD1 (5 bases). The CDR3 loop spans 14 amino acids. Trimming left V 6 bases short and J 0 bases short, with 11 bases between. Germline-derived CDR1 and CDR2 are LNHDA and SQIVND (reference sequence). CDR3 residues: CASSPGGLNTEAFF. CDR3 nucleotide sequence: TGTGCCAGTAGCCCCGGGGGGTTGAACACTGAAGCTTTCTTT.

The rearrangement links TRBV7-2 to TRBJ2-1; a possible D gene is TRBD2 (6 bases). The length of the CDR3 is 12 residues. Germline assignment: CDR1 SGHTA and CDR2 FQGNSA. V lost 8 bases and J lost 6, with 11 bases in between. This chain's CDR3 is CASGYGGNEQFF. In DNA, the CDR3 is TGTGCCAGCGGGTACGGGGGCAATGAGCAGTTCTTC.

The chain links TRBV4-3 to TRBJ2-2; the D gene is possibly TRBD1 (7 bases). Germline CDR1 reads LGHNA; CDR2 reads YSLEER. The CDR3 has 17 amino acids. Trimming left V 3 bases short and J 4 bases short, with 18 bases between. In nucleotides, the CDR3 is TGCGCCAGCAGCCATCCCGGGGGACAGCACCCCACCGGGGAGCTGTTTTTT. This translates into CASSHPGGQHPTGELFF.

This chain links TRBV7-3 with TRBJ2-3, with D tentatively TRBD2 (5 bases). The germline V gene encodes CDR1 SGHTA and CDR2 FQGTGA. The CDR3 has 13 residues. Trimming removed 5 bases at V and 4 bases at J, with 10 bases between. The CDR3 sequence is CASSARGADTQYF. In DNA form, the CDR3 reads TGTGCCAGCAGCGCCCGGGGTGCAGATACGCAGTATTTT.

V and J are TRBV10-3 and TRBJ2-6; D is unresolved. Trimming shortened V by 4 bases and J by 2 bases, and 12 bases separated the two germline ends. Germline V lookup: CDR1 ENHRY, CDR2 SYGVKD. This CDR3 has 16 amino acids. CDR3 residues: CAISVVTVAGANVLTF. DNA for the CDR3: TGTGCCATCAGTGTCGTGACTGTGGCTGGGGCCAACGTCCTGACTTTC.

This clone came up a few times. The chain is built from TRBV5-1 and TRBJ1-2; 11 bases are shared with TRBD1. V lost 2 bases, J lost 3 bases, and 3 bases stayed unmatched. The CDR3 has 15 amino acids. Germline-derived CDR1 and CDR2 are SGHRS and YFSETQ. The CDR3 loop reads CASSLRDRGDYGYTF. The CDR3 DNA is TGCGCCAGCAGCTTAAGGGACAGGGGGGACTATGGCTACACCTTC.

The chain carries TRBV7-8 and TRBJ1-2; 9 bases align to TRBD1. Losses at the gene ends were 4 bases for V and 4 bases for J; bases not matched to a gene: 10. The CDR3 runs 16 residues. Germline CDR1 SGHVS, CDR2 FQNEAQ. CDR3 in amino acids: CASSYRRTGAGYGYTF. The DNA of the CDR3 is TGTGCCAGCAGCTACAGAAGGACAGGGGCGGGCTATGGCTACACCTTC.

With regard to this clone: The junction departs from germline at one end; a sequencing error may be responsible. The chain combines TRBV5-8 with TRBJ2-5; TRBD1 aligns across 7 bases. CDR1 and CDR2 (germline): SGHTS, YDEGEE. The CDR3 runs to 14 residues. CDR3 region: CASSSRSRTGGLNF. In DNA form, the CDR3 reads TGTGCCAGCAGCTCCAGAAGTCGGACAGGTGGTCTGAACTTC.

The chain uses TRBV11-3 and TRBJ2-1; D is possibly TRBD2 (6 bases). Germline loops: CDR1 SGHNT, CDR2 YENEEA. This CDR3 comprises 15 residues. Deletions cut 3 bases from V and 5 bases from J, with 14 bases between. The CDR3 here is CASSLEGGLNNEQFF. CDR3 DNA: TGTGCCAGCAGCTTGGAGGGCGGACTAAACAATGAGCAGTTCTTC.

The rearrangement links TRBV29-1 to TRBJ1-4; TRBD1 matches 7 bases. The germline V gene encodes CDR1 SQVTM and CDR2 ANQGSEA. J gave up 0 bases and V 6 bases, and 4 bases lay outside the gene matches. The CDR3 spans 14 residues. As DNA, the CDR3 is TGCAGCGTGGGGACAGCCACAACTAATGAAAAACTGTTTTTT. Translated: CSVGTATTNEKLFF.

J is TRBJ1-2 and V is TRBV7-2; maybe TRBD1 (6 bases). Germline V gene sequence: CDR1 SGHTA, CDR2 FQGNSA. There are 13 residues in the CDR3. V lost 5 bases and J lost 6, with 13 bases in between. CDR3 in amino acids: CASSPRQGNGYTF. As DNA, the CDR3 is TGTGCCAGCAGCCCCCGCCAGGGGAATGGCTACACCTTC.

The sample holds one count of this clone. This chain uses TRBV7-6 with TRBJ1-1, with TRBD1 matching 7 bases. The V segment lost 5 bases and the J segment 6 bases; nucleotides outside the gene matches: 24. This CDR3 region has 19 residues. Germline V gene data show CDR1 as SGHVS and CDR2 as FNYEAQ. The CDR3 sequence is CASSPDADRVPVAVSEAFF. DNA of the CDR3: TGTGCCAGCAGCCCGGACGCTGACAGGGTACCGGTCGCTGTTTCTGAAGCTTTCTTT.

The V gene is TRBV7-2, the J gene TRBJ2-7, with 10 bases aligning to TRBD1. This CDR3 is 15 amino acids long. The trim removed 5 bases at V and 5 bases at J, leaving 9 bases unmatched. CDR1 is SGHTA, CDR2 FQGNSA, per germline. The DNA for the CDR3 is TGTGCCAGCAGCCCACGGAGACAGGGGGCCCACGAGCAGTACTTC. As protein: CASSPRRQGAHEQYF.

This clone came up once. This chain connects TRBV7-9 to TRBJ2-3; 12 positions agree with TRBD2. V was pared by 5 bases and J by 5 bases, with 8 bases of the junction left unmatched. The CDR3 consists of 16 residues. Looked up from germline, CDR1 is SEHNR and CDR2 is FQNEAQ (reference sequence). The CDR3 DNA is TGTGCCAGCAGCACCCTAGCGGGAGGGCCGGGAGATACGCAGTATTTT. Its translation: CASSTLAGGPGDTQYF.